This TCR beta chain is from a study of cytomegalovirus exposure and HLA in healthy donors. A multiplex PCR was run with 60 Vbeta primers and 13 Jbeta primers. The method was immunoSEQ multiplex PCR; TCRdb's version includes in-frame clones alone and lacks a portion of them. Among 100,000 or so clones listed, about three quarters were seen once. This clonotype was sampled from a male donor in good health and CMV-seropositive. Material: PBMCs.

CDR3 sequence: CASSFTAGELFF. As DNA, the CDR3 is TGTGCCAGCAGTTTCACGGCCGGGGAGCTGTTTTTT. This sequence joins TRBV6-6 and TRBJ2-2, with D hard to call. Germline CDR1 and CDR2: MNHNY and SVGAGI (reference sequence). V lost 4 bases to trimming and J lost 6 bases, with 6 bases between them. The CDR3 runs to 12 residues.